A single sample is the source of the 18 T cell receptor beta chains below, sequenced in a study of cytomegalovirus exposure and HLA in healthy donors. A multiplex PCR was run with 60 Vbeta primers and 13 Jbeta primers. The table came from immunoSEQ multiplex PCR; TCRdb's copy has only in-frame clones and leaves some out. This repertoire shows approximately 100,000 clones, 69% found once; its top ten account for 1.2%. Sequenced material: PBMCs. These TCRs come from a female donor in good health and CMV-seronegative.

This sequence joins TRBV2 and TRBJ2-3; 7 nucleotides agree with TRBD2. The CDR3 contains 11 residues. The trim removed 8 bases at V and 8 bases at J, leaving 4 bases unmatched. The V gene's germline CDR1 is SNHLY and CDR2 FYNNEI. DNA for the CDR3: TGTGCCAGCCGACTAGCAGCTACGCAGTATTTT. Residues: CASRLAATQYF.

The J gene is TRBJ2-1, the V gene TRBV29-1, with D perhaps TRBD1 (5 bases). CDR1 and CDR2 from the germline V gene are SQVTM and ANQGSEA. Trimming removed 2 bases at V and 4 bases at J, with 21 bases between. The CDR3 length is 17 residues. The CDR3 loop is CSVEILDSGHPYNEQFF. The CDR3 DNA sequence: TGCAGCGTTGAAATCTTAGACAGTGGCCACCCTTACAATGAGCAGTTCTTC.

The J gene is TRBJ2-5, the V gene TRBV7-2, with TRBD1 matching over 10 bases. Germline V gene sequence: CDR1 SGHTA, CDR2 FQGNSA. V shed 4 bases and J 3 bases; nucleotides not matched to a gene: 5. The CDR3 spans 15 residues. The CDR3 is CASSSAGTGEETQYF. In nucleotides, the CDR3 is TGTGCCAGCAGCTCCGCCGGGACAGGGGAAGAGACCCAGTACTTC.

This clone was seen only once. This CDR3 is CASSLFGQGEAFF. The CDR3 DNA follows: TGTGCCAGCAGCCTCTTTGGACAGGGGGAAGCTTTCTTT. The rearrangement joins TRBV5-6 to TRBJ1-1, with TRBD1 identical over 9 bases. J gave up 8 bases and V 4 bases, and 6 bases lay outside the gene matches. CDR3 length: 13 amino acids. Per the germline V gene, CDR1 is SGHDT and CDR2 is YYEEEE.

This chain joins TRBV6-1 and TRBJ2-7; D possibly corresponds to TRBD1 (5 bases). The ends were cut back, 4 bases at V and 2 bases at J, with 9 bases in the middle. Germline CDR1 and CDR2: MNHNS and SASEGT. The CDR3 has 13 residues. This CDR3 is CASSADSTYEQYF. The CDR3 coding sequence is TGTGCCAGCAGTGCCGACAGCACCTACGAGCAGTACTTC.

The chain carries TRBV9 and TRBJ2-3, with 7 positions matching TRBD1. CDR3 length: 16 residues. V dropped 0 bases and J dropped 0; count of bases not matched to a gene: 4. Germline V gene data show CDR1 as SGDLS and CDR2 as YYNGEE. CDR3 sequence (DNA): TGTGCCAGCAGCGTAGTTTCGACAGGGAGCACAGATACGCAGTATTTT. Its protein is CASSVVSTGSTDTQYF.

This clone turned up a few times. The chain combines TRBV5-1 with TRBJ2-5; TRBD2 is a possible D gene (6 bases). The CDR3 loop spans 15 amino acids. Per germline, CDR1 SGHRS and CDR2 YFSETQ. V lost 0 bases and J 3 bases, leaving 12 bases between the germline ends. The DNA for the CDR3 is TGCGCCAGCAGCTTGGGAGGAGGGCGGGAAGAGACCCAGTACTTC. It yields the protein CASSLGGGREETQYF.

The sample holds one count of this clone. The chain carries TRBV11-2 and TRBJ2-7; 7 bases align to TRBD2. Looked up from germline, CDR1 is SGHAT and CDR2 is FQNNGV. The V and J ends lost 5 bases and 3 bases, in that order; junction bases with no gene match: 4. The CDR3 consists of 13 residues. Here the CDR3 DNA reads TGTGCCAGCAGCCAAGCGGGATTCTACGAGCAGTACTTC. Translated, it gives CASSQAGFYEQYF.

To note about this clone: At one end the junction does not follow the germline gene, possibly because of a read error. V usage is TRBV28 and J usage is TRBJ1-4; 9 nucleotides match TRBD1. This CDR3 spans 13 amino acids. Per the germline V gene, CDR1 is MDHEN and CDR2 is SYDVKM. The chain's CDR3 is CASGTGWNGKLFF. The DNA of the CDR3 is TGTGCCAGCGGGACAGGGTGGAATGGAAAACTGTTTTTT. Combining the CDR3 with reference TRBV28 and TRBJ1-4 gives the whole variable domain DVKVTQSSRYLVKRTGEKVFLECVQDMDHENMFWYRQDPGLGLRLIYFSYDVKMKEKGDIPEGYSVSREKKERFSLILESASTNQTSMYLCASGTGWNGKLFFGSGTQLSVL.

The chain has TRBV2 and TRBJ1-5; D perhaps matches TRBD1 (5 bases). Germline lookup yields CDR1 SNHLY and CDR2 FYNNEI. Deletions cut 2 bases from V and 7 bases from J, with 12 bases between. The CDR3 consists of 14 residues. As DNA, the CDR3 is TGTGCCAGCAGTGAATCGAGGGGAGGACAGCCCCAGCATTTT. Encoded protein: CASSESRGGQPQHF.

The chain employs TRBV11-2 and TRBJ2-5, with 8 bases identical to TRBD1. The germline V gene has CDR1 SGHAT and CDR2 FQNNGV. The junction had 12 bases not matched to a gene; V was cut back by 4 bases and J by 2 bases. The CDR3 sequence is 17 residues long. The CDR3 spells CASSSPRGRGLQETQYF. The DNA for the CDR3 is TGTGCCAGCAGCTCTCCCCGGGGCAGGGGGCTGCAAGAGACCCAGTACTTC.

This clone was counted between two and nine times. The chain combines TRBV2 with TRBJ2-5; D not resolved. There are 11 residues in the CDR3. CDR1 and CDR2 (germline): SNHLY, FYNNEI. Trimming took off 5 bases at V and 5 bases at J, with 6 bases between the two ends. CDR3 in DNA: TGTGCCAGCAGTACTACGGAGACCCAGTACTTC. It translates to CASSTTETQYF.

Concerning this clone itself: The sample contains more than one DNA sequence encoding this CDR3. The chain combines TRBV27 with TRBJ2-5, with TRBD1 as a possible D gene (5 bases). V gave up 2 bases and J gave up 5 bases, with 9 bases separating them. The CDR3 extends over 13 amino acids. Germline CDR1 and CDR2: MNHEY and SMNVEV (reference sequence). The CDR3 DNA reads as TGTGCCAGCAGTTTAGGCCCAGGGGAGACCCAGTACTTC. It encodes CASSLGPGETQYF.

This sequence joins TRBV7-9 and TRBJ2-1; TRBD1 is a possible D gene (5 bases). This CDR3 comprises 18 residues. Germline CDR1 is SEHNR and CDR2 is FQNEAQ (reference sequence). V was shortened by 1 base and J by 3 bases, with 19 bases between the two germline ends. The chain's CDR3 is CASSLDRTRARGYNEQFF. CDR3 in DNA: TGTGCCAGCAGCTTAGACAGGACCCGAGCAAGGGGCTACAATGAGCAGTTCTTC.

The sample holds a few counts of this clone. The J gene is TRBJ2-7, the V gene TRBV6-1; tentatively, D is TRBD2 (5 bases). The CDR3 spans 14 residues. The ends were cut back, 1 base at V and 2 bases at J, with 9 bases in the middle. The germline V gene encodes CDR1 MNHNS and CDR2 SASEGT. CDR3 sequence (DNA): TGTGCCAGCAGTGAAGGAGGGTTCCCCTACGAGCAGTACTTC. Protein: CASSEGGFPYEQYF.

V gene TRBV5-1 combines with J gene TRBJ2-1; 9 nucleotides match TRBD1. V lost 3 bases and J lost 6; bases outside the gene matches: 7. CDR3 size: 15 residues. From germline, CDR1 is SGHRS and CDR2 YFSETQ. This CDR3 is CASSSGTGSPNEQFF. The CDR3 bases are TGCGCCAGCAGCTCCGGGACAGGGTCCCCCAATGAGCAGTTCTTC.

This clone was observed once. The CDR3 here is CASSLVTDTQYF. CDR3 DNA sequence: TGTGCCAGCAGCTTAGTAACAGATACGCAGTATTTT. The rearrangement joins TRBV13 to TRBJ2-3; D uncertain. This CDR3 has 12 amino acids. Germline V gene sequence: CDR1 PRHDT, CDR2 FYEKMQ (reference sequence). V was shortened by 1 base and J by 3 bases, with 2 bases between the two germline ends.

The chain links TRBV7-2 to TRBJ2-7; 7 positions agree with TRBD2. The junction had 3 bases not matched to a gene; V was cut back by 1 base and J by 0 bases. CDR1 SGHTA and CDR2 FQGNSA come from the germline V gene. The length of the CDR3 is 15 residues. The CDR3 nucleotides are TGTGCCAGCAGCTTAGGGCTAGCGGACTCCTACGAGCAGTACTTC. It is translated as CASSLGLADSYEQYF.